Listed here is a single TCR beta chain. Antigen specificity is unknown. ViraFEST used viral peptide pools to expand antigen-specific CD4+ T cells before sequencing. Subsequent to a culture period of more than 9 days, CD4+ T cells were isolated. Vaccine recipients had no previous SARS-CoV-2 infection; their nucleocapsid antibodies were negative. This sample is drawn from a study of vaccination effects on CD4 cells after COVID-19. The wider study: Participants received two doses of either the BNT162b2 or mRNA-1273 vaccine.

The ends were cut back, 2 bases at V and 6 bases at J, with 8 bases in the middle. This CDR3 has 12 residues. From germline, CDR1 is KGHSH and CDR2 LQKENI. Only in-frame clones appear in the TCRdb table, and some are missing; sequencing was by immunoSEQ multiplex PCR. The data hold tens of thousands of clones, with approximately 73% observed a single time. The chain couples TRBV18 to TRBJ2-7; D may match TRBD1 or TRBD2 (6 bases each). The sample here was CD4+ T cells from PBMCs cultured with HCoV-OC43 spike peptides, taken before COVID-19 vaccination. Subset denoted: HCoV-OC43 spike overlapping peptide pool stimulation. The receptor comes from a human donor who received a COVID-19 vaccine. CDR3 nucleotides: TGTGCCAGCTCACCAGGGGGGCGCGAGCAGTACTTC. This gives the protein CASSPGGREQYF.